Described below is a single TCR beta chain sequence and its context. What it binds is unknown. The data originate from a study of T-cell reconstitution after alpha-beta-depleted transplantation in children. Points from the study as a whole: It was reported that alpha-beta T cells came from several hundred expanded graft clones (about two months after transplant). Surviving recipient T cells and intrathymic progenitors accounted for some patients' high TCRbeta diversity at day 60. T cells produced anew were the main source of T-cell counts and diversity one year after transplant.

Unique molecular identifiers were used to barcode this TCRbeta library. Via MiXCR, TCRdb re-called the PCR reads, giving one row per CDR3 protein. The sample holds about 440,000 distinct CDR3 sequences, around two fifths seen once. The sample was PBMCs, taken before TCRalphabeta/CD19-depleted stem cell transplant. This clonotype originated in a girl aged 2 to 10 with aplastic anemia, due to receive a stem cell transplant.

Here the CDR3 reads CSVGTGGGYGYTF. Written as DNA, the CDR3 is TGCAGCGTTGGGACAGGGGGCGGATATGGCTACACCTTC. The rearrangement joins TRBV29-1 to TRBJ1-2, with 11 bases that match TRBD1. Germline-derived CDR1 and CDR2 are SQVTM and ANQGSEA. The CDR3 runs to 13 residues. The V gene end was trimmed by 4 bases and the J gene end by 5 bases; junction bases not matched to a gene: 3.